The clone carrying this T cell receptor (beta chain) was observed a handful of times. The data were obtained in a study of blood T cell repertoires in COVID-19. Generated by immunoSEQ multiplex PCR, the TCRdb table keeps only in-frame clones and is missing some. Counted here are roughly 9,900 clones, about 80% occurring once; the ten biggest clones make up more than 35%. The V end lost 0 bases, the J end lost 3 bases, and 12 bases lay between the germline ends. The CDR3 totals 15 residues. The germline gives CDR1 SGHKS, CDR2 YYEKEE (reference sequence). The rearrangement uses TRBV5-5 and TRBJ1-2; D remains ambiguous. The receptor was derived from a human donor in a cohort sampled during active COVID-19. Sequenced: peripheral blood. CDR3 sequence: CASSLVAEGYYGYTF. The CDR3 DNA sequence: TGTGCCAGCAGCTTGGTGGCCGAGGGATACTATGGCTACACCTTC.